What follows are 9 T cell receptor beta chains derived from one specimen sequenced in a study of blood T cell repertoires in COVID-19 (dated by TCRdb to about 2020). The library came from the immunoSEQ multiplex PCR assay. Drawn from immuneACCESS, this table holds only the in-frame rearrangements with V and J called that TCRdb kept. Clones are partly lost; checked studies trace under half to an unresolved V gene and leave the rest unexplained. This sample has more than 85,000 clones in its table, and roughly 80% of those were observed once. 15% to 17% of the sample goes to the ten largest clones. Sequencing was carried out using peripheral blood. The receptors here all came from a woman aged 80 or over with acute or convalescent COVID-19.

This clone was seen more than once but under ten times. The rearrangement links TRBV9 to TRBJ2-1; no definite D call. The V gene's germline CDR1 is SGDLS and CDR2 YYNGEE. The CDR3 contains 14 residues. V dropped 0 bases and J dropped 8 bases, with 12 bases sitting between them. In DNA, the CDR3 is TGTGCCAGCAGCGTAGGAGCCGGGTGGGATGAGCAGTTCTTC. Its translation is CASSVGAGWDEQFF.

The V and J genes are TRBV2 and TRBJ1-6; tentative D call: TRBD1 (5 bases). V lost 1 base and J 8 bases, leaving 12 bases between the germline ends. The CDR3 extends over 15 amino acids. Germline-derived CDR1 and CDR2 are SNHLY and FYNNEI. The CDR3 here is CASSEDFGGDSPLHF. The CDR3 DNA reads TGTGCCAGCAGTGAAGATTTTGGGGGGGATTCACCCCTCCACTTT.

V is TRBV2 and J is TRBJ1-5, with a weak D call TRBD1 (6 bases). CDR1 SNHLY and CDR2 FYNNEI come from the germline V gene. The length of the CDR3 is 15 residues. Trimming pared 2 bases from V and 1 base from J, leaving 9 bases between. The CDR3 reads CASSEQGMSNQPQHF. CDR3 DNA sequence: TGTGCCAGCAGTGAACAGGGGATGAGCAATCAGCCCCAGCATTTT.

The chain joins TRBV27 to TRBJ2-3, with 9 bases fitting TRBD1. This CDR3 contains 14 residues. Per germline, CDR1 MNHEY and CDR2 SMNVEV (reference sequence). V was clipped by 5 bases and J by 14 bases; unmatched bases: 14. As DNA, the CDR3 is TGTGCCAGCAGTCCGACGGGACAGGGTTCTTATTTGTATTTT. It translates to CASSPTGQGSYLYF.

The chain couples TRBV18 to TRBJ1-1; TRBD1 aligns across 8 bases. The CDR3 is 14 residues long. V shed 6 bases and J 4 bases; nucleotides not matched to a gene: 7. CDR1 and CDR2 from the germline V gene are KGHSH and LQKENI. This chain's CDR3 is CASSFGQGITEAFF. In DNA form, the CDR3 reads TGTGCCAGCTCGTTCGGACAGGGAATCACTGAAGCTTTCTTT.

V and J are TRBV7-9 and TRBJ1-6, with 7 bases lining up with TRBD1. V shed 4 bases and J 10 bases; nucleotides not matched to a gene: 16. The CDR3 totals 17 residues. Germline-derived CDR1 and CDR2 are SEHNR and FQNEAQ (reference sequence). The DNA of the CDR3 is TGTGCCAGCAGCTCAACGACAGGGCGTGGGGGCTGGTCACCCCTCCACTTT. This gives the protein CASSSTTGRGGWSPLHF.

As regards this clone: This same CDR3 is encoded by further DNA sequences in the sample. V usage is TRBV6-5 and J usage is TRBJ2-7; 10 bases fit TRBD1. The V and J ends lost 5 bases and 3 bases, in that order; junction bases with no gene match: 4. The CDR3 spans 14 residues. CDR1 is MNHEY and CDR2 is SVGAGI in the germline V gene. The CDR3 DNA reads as TGTGCCAGCAGTCTAAGGGACAGGGGCTACGAGCAGTACGTC. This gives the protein CASSLRDRGYEQYV.

The CDR3 loop reads CASRGEETQYF. The CDR3, as DNA: TGTGCCAGCAGGGGAGAAGAGACCCAGTACTTC. The chain is built from TRBV5-4 and TRBJ2-5; D might be TRBD2 (5 bases). This CDR3 region has 11 residues. Germline loops: CDR1 SGHNT, CDR2 YYREEE (reference sequence). The V and J ends lost 5 bases and 3 bases respectively, with 5 bases between them.

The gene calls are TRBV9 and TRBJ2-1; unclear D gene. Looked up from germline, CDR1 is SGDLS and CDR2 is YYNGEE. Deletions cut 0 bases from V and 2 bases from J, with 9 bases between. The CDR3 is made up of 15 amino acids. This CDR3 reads CASSVGSEAYNEQFF. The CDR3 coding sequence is TGTGCCAGCAGCGTAGGAAGTGAGGCCTACAATGAGCAGTTCTTC. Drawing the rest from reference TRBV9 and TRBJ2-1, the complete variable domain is DSGVTQTPKHLITATGQRVTLRCSPRSGDLSVYWYQQSLDQGLQFLIQYYNGEERAKGNILERFSAQQFPDLHSELNLSSLELGDSALYFCASSVGSEAYNEQFFGPGTRLTVL.